One and the same sample provided the 19 T cell receptor beta chains below, sequenced in a study of cytomegalovirus exposure and HLA in healthy donors. The PCR was carried out with 60 Vbeta primers and 13 Jbeta primers. Generated by immunoSEQ multiplex PCR, the TCRdb table keeps only in-frame clones and is missing some. The sample contains more than 90,000 clones, more than 75% of which appear only once. Sequenced material: PBMCs. The receptor set was obtained from a woman aged 60 to 75 in good health and CMV-seronegative.

CDR3 in amino acids: CASSRSGASSYEQYF. The CDR3 nucleotides are TGTGCCAGCAGCCGTAGCGGGGCTAGCTCCTACGAGCAGTACTTC. The rearrangement links TRBV7-2 to TRBJ2-7, with 8 bases fitting TRBD2. This CDR3 has 15 amino acids. V shed 5 bases, J shed 0 bases, and the junction held 6 bases outside the gene matches. The germline CDR1 and CDR2 sequences are SGHTA and FQGNSA.

This clone was observed a handful of times. The chain carries TRBV27 and TRBJ2-5; 9 positions match TRBD1. In germline, CDR1 is MNHEY, CDR2 SMNVEV (reference sequence). The CDR3 is made up of 15 amino acids. The junction had 6 bases not matched to a gene; V was cut back by 3 bases and J by 4 bases. This CDR3 is CASSLGQGEGETQYF. The CDR3 DNA reads TGTGCCAGCAGTTTGGGACAGGGTGAAGGAGAGACCCAGTACTTC.

This sequence joins TRBV5-1 and TRBJ2-7; the match to TRBD1 covers 7 bases. V shed 4 bases, J shed 3 bases, and the junction held 13 bases outside the gene matches. The CDR3 covers 16 residues. Germline V gene sequence: CDR1 SGHRS, CDR2 YFSETQ. This chain's CDR3 is CASSLNPTGNGYEQYF. CDR3 DNA: TGCGCCAGCAGCCTCAATCCGACAGGGAACGGCTACGAGCAGTACTTC.

This chain joins TRBV4-1 and TRBJ2-5; TRBD2 matches at 11 bases. The trim removed 5 bases at V and 1 base at J, leaving 9 bases unmatched. This CDR3 contains 17 residues. Germline values: CDR1 MGHRA, CDR2 YSYEKL. The CDR3 nucleotides are TGCGCCAGCAGCTACACGGGACTAGCGGCCCCCCAAGAGACCCAGTACTTC. Translation: CASSYTGLAAPQETQYF.

This clone was seen a handful of times. The CDR3 sequence is CASSLQTGFNQPQHF. The CDR3 DNA reads TGTGCCAGCAGTTTACAGACAGGGTTCAATCAGCCCCAGCATTTT. The V call is TRBV28, the J call TRBJ1-5; 7 bases fit TRBD1. The CDR3 length is 15 residues. With 2 bases clipped from V and 3 bases from J, the junction kept 4 bases outside the gene matches. Germline CDR1 and CDR2: MDHEN and SYDVKM.

The rearrangement uses TRBV5-4 and TRBJ2-3, with TRBD2 matching 12 bases. This CDR3 spans 16 amino acids. Trimming took 4 bases from V and 2 from J; bases not matched to a gene: 5. Germline CDR1 is SGHNT and CDR2 is YYREEE (reference sequence). DNA of the CDR3: TGTGCCAGCAGCCGAGGACTAGCGGGGACCACAGATACGCAGTATTTT. This translates into CASSRGLAGTTDTQYF. Using reference TRBV5-4 and TRBJ2-3 for the parts outside the CDR3, the full variable domain is ETGVTQSPTHLIKTRGQQVTLRCSSQSGHNTVSWYQQALGQGPQFIFQYYREEENGRGNFPPRFSGLQFPNYSSELNVNALELDDSALYLCASSRGLAGTTDTQYFGPGTRLTVL.

The V and J genes are TRBV7-9 and TRBJ2-3, with TRBD2 matching over 10 bases. The CDR3 has 16 residues. After removal of 4 bases from V and 2 bases from J, the junction contained 6 bases not matched to a gene. Germline V gene sequence: CDR1 SEHNR, CDR2 FQNEAQ (reference sequence). CDR3 amino acids: CASSSSGTSVTDTQYF. The CDR3 DNA follows: TGTGCCAGCAGCTCCTCCGGGACTAGCGTCACAGATACGCAGTATTTT.

V usage is TRBV5-6 and J usage is TRBJ2-1; 9 bases match TRBD2. The CDR3 is 16 residues long. Germline V gives CDR1 SGHDT, CDR2 YYEEEE. V trimming: 0 bases; J trimming: 7 bases; junction bases outside the gene matches: 8. The CDR3 protein is CASSLVASGAKNEQFF. The DNA of the CDR3 is TGTGCCAGCAGCTTGGTGGCTAGCGGGGCAAAGAATGAGCAGTTCTTC.

V gene TRBV5-5 combines with J gene TRBJ2-2; a weak D match, TRBD2 (6 bases). Trimming cost V 0 bases and J 4 bases, with 19 bases left between them. The CDR3 consists of 18 residues. Germline assignment: CDR1 SGHKS and CDR2 YYEKEE (reference sequence). In nucleotides, the CDR3 is TGTGCCAGCAGCTTGGGACCTTACTCAGCGGGCCCCACCGGGGAGCTGTTTTTT. Its translation is CASSLGPYSAGPTGELFF.

The chain combines TRBV6-5 with TRBJ2-7; 9 nucleotides match TRBD2. Losses at the gene ends were 5 bases for V and 5 bases for J; bases not matched to a gene: 7. Germline V gene data show CDR1 as MNHEY and CDR2 as SVGAGI. This CDR3 is 14 amino acids long. The CDR3 DNA reads TGTGCCAGCAGTCCGGGACTAGCAAGTGACGAGCAGTACTTC. This codes for CASSPGLASDEQYF.

The chain carries TRBV15 and TRBJ2-1, with a weak D call TRBD2 (6 bases). V lost 0 bases to trimming and J lost 3 bases, with 12 bases between them. Germline CDR1 is LNHNV and CDR2 is YYDKDF (reference sequence). The CDR3 covers 16 residues. The CDR3 nucleotides are TGTGCCACCAGCAGAGATCTTGCGGGATACTACAATGAGCAGTTCTTC. Translated, it gives CATSRDLAGYYNEQFF.

This chain connects TRBV2 to TRBJ2-1, with D possibly being TRBD2 (6 bases). Germline CDR1 reads SNHLY; CDR2 reads FYNNEI. The CDR3 is 13 residues long. Trimming shortened V by 6 bases and J by 7 bases, and 13 bases separated the two germline ends. The CDR3 loop is CASRALTSNEQFF. CDR3 bases: TGTGCCAGCAGAGCCCTGACTAGTAATGAGCAGTTCTTC.

The V call is TRBV6-6, the J call TRBJ1-2, with D possibly TRBD1 on 5 matching bases. CDR1 and CDR2 (germline): MNHNY, SVGAGI (reference sequence). V lost 6 bases and J lost 4, with 15 bases in between. The length of the CDR3 is 14 residues. The CDR3: CASRETGLLYGYTF. CDR3 DNA sequence: TGTGCCAGCAGGGAAACGGGACTCCTCTATGGCTACACCTTC.

A few counts support this clone. The chain employs TRBV5-8 and TRBJ2-6, with D tentatively TRBD1 (6 bases). V was shortened by 2 bases and J by 3 bases, with 12 bases between the two germline ends. Germline CDR1 reads SGHTS; CDR2 reads YDEGEE. This CDR3 comprises 16 residues. The CDR3 sequence is CASSFGWGLGANVLTF. CDR3 coding DNA: TGTGCCAGCAGCTTCGGATGGGGGCTTGGGGCCAACGTCCTGACTTTC.

The chain recombines TRBV7-9 with TRBJ1-5, with D tentatively TRBD1 (6 bases). Per the germline V gene, CDR1 is SEHNR and CDR2 is FQNEAQ (reference sequence). The V end was cut by 1 base, the J end by 3 bases, with 10 bases between. The CDR3 has 15 residues. The DNA for the CDR3 is TGTGCCAGCAGCTTAGGCCGGGACACCAATCAGCCCCAGCATTTT. It specifies CASSLGRDTNQPQHF.

This chain joins TRBV5-1 and TRBJ1-6; 7 bases are a match to TRBD1. The CDR3 spans 15 residues. Germline V lookup: CDR1 SGHRS, CDR2 YFSETQ. V lost 1 base and J lost 8; bases outside the gene matches: 6. CDR3 coding DNA: TGCGCCAGCAGCTTGACAGGGGCTTGGGATTCACCCCTCCACTTT. This encodes CASSLTGAWDSPLHF.

This clone was seen more than once but under ten times. The rearrangement uses TRBV28 and TRBJ2-7; TRBD1 agrees at 10 bases. The germline CDR1 and CDR2 sequences are MDHEN and SYDVKM. This CDR3 has 13 residues. Trimming took 8 bases from V and 4 from J; bases not matched to a gene: 5. The CDR3 DNA reads as TGTGCCAGCCGGACAGGGGGAGGGTACGAGCAGTACTTC. It codes for CASRTGGGYEQYF.

This clone was counted once. The rearrangement links TRBV30 to TRBJ2-5, with unresolved D. CDR1 is GTSNPN, CDR2 SVGIG, per germline (reference sequence). The CDR3 length is 12 residues. V was trimmed by 2 bases and J by 4 bases, leaving 8 bases between them. This CDR3 is CAWSSGSETQYF. The CDR3 DNA follows: TGTGCCTGGAGTTCGGGTTCAGAGACCCAGTACTTC.

The V gene is TRBV19, the J gene TRBJ1-2; TRBD1 matches at 9 bases. There are 13 residues in the CDR3. V shed 7 bases, J shed 4 bases, and the junction held 4 bases outside the gene matches. Germline CDR1 is LNHDA and CDR2 is SQIVND (reference sequence). The CDR3 loop reads CASNPGQGYGYTF. The CDR3 nucleotides read TGTGCCAGTAATCCGGGACAGGGCTATGGCTACACCTTC.